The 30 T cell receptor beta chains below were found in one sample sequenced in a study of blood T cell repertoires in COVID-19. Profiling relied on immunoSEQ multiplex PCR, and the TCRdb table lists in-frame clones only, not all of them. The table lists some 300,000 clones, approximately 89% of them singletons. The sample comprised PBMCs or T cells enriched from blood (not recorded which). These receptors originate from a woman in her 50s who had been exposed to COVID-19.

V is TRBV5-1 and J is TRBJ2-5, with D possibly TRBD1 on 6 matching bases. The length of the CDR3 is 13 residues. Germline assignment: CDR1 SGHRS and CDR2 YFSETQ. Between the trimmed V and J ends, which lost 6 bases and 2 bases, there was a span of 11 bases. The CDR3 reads CASMGTKQETQYF. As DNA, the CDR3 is TGCGCCAGCATGGGGACAAAGCAAGAGACCCAGTACTTC.

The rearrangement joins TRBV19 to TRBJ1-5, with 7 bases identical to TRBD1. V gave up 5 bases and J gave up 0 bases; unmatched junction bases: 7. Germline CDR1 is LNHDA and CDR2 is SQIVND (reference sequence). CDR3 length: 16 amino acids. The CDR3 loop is CASSLRQGNSNQPQHF. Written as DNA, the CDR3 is TGTGCCAGTAGTCTCAGACAGGGTAATAGCAATCAGCCCCAGCATTTT.

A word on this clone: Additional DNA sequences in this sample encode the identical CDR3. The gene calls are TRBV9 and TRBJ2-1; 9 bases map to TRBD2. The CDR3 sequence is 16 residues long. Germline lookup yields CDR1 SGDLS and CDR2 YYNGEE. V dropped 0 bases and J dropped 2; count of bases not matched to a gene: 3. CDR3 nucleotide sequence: TGTGCCAGCAGCGTAGGAGCGGGGGGTGCCTACAATGAGCAGTTCTTC. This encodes CASSVGAGGAYNEQFF. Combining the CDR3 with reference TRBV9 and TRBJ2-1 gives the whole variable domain DSGVTQTPKHLITATGQRVTLRCSPRSGDLSVYWYQQSLDQGLQFLIQYYNGEERAKGNILERFSAQQFPDLHSELNLSSLELGDSALYFCASSVGAGGAYNEQFFGPGTRLTVL.

CDR3 sequence reads: CATSDSGEYLNQPQHF. The CDR3 nucleotides read TGTGCCACCAGTGATTCAGGGGAATACCTCAATCAGCCCCAGCATTTT. This chain joins TRBV24-1 and TRBJ1-5; D perhaps matches TRBD1 (6 bases). The germline gives CDR1 KGHDR, CDR2 SFDVKD. CDR3 length: 16 residues. Trimming stripped 2 bases from V and 3 bases from J, with 13 bases between.

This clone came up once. CDR3 residues: CASSDTSVNEAFF. The CDR3 DNA sequence: TGTGCCAGCAGCGACACCTCGGTTAACGAAGCTTTCTTT. The chain combines TRBV5-4 with TRBJ1-1; D uncertain. The CDR3 is made up of 13 amino acids. Germline V gene lookup returns CDR1 SGHNT and CDR2 YYREEE (reference sequence). V was clipped by 4 bases and J by 8 bases, with 15 bases between them.

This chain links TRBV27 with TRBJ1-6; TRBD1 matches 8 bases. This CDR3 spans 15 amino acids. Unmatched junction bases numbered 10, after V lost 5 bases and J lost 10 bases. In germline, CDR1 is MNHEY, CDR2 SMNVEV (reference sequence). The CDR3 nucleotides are TGTGCCAGCAGTCCCACCCGGACAGGGAGGTCACCCCTCCACTTT. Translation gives CASSPTRTGRSPLHF.

The CDR3 DNA is TGTGCCGCGGGGGCGCCGGGACAGGGGAAGCCCCAGCATTTT. Residues: CAAGAPGQGKPQHF. This rearrangement joins TRBV10-3 to TRBJ1-5, with 10 bases identical to TRBD1. Per germline, CDR1 ENHRY and CDR2 SYGVKD. With 11 bases clipped from V and 8 bases from J, the junction kept 12 bases outside the gene matches. This CDR3 region has 14 residues.

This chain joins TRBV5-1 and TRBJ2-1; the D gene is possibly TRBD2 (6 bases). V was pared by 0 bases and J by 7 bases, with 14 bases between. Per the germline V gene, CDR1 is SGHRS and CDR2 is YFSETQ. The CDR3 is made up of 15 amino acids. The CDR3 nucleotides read TGCGCCAGCAGCTTGGTGGGGCGGGGTGCGAATGAGCAGTTCTTC. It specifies CASSLVGRGANEQFF.

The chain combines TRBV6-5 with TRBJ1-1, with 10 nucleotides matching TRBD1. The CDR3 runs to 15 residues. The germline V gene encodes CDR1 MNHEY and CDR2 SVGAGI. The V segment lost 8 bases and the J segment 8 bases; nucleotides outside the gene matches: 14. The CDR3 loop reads CASGVDGTGDQEAFF. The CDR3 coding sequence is TGTGCCAGCGGAGTGGACGGGACAGGGGATCAGGAAGCTTTCTTT.

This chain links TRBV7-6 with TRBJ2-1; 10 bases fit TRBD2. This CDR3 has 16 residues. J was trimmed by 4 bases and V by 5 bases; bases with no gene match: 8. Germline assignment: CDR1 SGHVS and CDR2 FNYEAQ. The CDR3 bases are TGTGCCAGCAGCCACTTAGCGGGGGGAACATACAATGAGCAGTTCTTC. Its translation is CASSHLAGGTYNEQFF.

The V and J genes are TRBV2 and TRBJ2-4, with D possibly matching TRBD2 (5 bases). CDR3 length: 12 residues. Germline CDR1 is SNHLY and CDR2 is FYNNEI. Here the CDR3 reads CGTGELGNIQYF. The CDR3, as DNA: TGTGGAACCGGGGAGTTGGGCAACATTCAGTACTTC.

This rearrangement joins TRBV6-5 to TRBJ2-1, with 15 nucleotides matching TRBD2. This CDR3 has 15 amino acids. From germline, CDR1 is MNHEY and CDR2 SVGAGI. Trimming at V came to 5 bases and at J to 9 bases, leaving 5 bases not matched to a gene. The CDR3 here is CASSRGLAGGFEQFF. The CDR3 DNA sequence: TGTGCCAGCAGTAGGGGACTAGCGGGGGGATTTGAGCAGTTCTTC.

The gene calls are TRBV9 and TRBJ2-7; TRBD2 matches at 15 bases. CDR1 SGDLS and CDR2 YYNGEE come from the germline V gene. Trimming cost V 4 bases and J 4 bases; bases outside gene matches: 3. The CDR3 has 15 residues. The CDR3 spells CASSIGTSGGYEQYF. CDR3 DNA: TGTGCCAGCAGCATCGGGACTAGCGGGGGGTACGAGCAGTACTTC.

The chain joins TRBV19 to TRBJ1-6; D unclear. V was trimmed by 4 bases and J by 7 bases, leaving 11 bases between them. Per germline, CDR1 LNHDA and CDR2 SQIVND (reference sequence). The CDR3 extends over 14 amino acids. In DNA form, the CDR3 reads TGTGCCAGTAGTACTACCACTTTCAATTCACCCCTCCACTTT. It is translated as CASSTTTFNSPLHF.

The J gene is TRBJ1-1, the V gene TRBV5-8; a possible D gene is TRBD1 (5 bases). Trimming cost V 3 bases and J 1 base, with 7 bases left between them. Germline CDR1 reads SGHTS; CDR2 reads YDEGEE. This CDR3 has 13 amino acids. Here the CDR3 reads CASSYDRNTEAFF. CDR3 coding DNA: TGTGCCAGCAGCTATGACAGGAACACTGAAGCTTTCTTT.

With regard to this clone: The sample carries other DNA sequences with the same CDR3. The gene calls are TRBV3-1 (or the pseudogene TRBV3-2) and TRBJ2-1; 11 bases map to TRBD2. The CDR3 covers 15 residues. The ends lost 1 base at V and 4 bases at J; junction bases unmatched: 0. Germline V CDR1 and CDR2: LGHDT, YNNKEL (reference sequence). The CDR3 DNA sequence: TGTGCCAGCAGCCAAGGACTAGCGGGGTACAATGAGCAGTTCTTC. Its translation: CASSQGLAGYNEQFF.

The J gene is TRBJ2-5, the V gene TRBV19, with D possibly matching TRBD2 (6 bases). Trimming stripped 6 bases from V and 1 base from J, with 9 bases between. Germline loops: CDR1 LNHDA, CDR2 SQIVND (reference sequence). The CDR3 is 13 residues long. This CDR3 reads CASRPGLQETQYF. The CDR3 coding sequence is TGTGCCAGTAGGCCGGGACTCCAAGAGACCCAGTACTTC. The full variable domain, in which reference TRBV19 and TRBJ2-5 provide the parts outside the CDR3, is DGGITQSPKYLFRKEGQNVTLSCEQNLNHDAMYWYRQDPGQGLRLIYYSQIVNDFQKGDIAEGYSVSREKKESFPLTVTSAQKNPTAFYLCASRPGLQETQYFGPGTRLLVL.

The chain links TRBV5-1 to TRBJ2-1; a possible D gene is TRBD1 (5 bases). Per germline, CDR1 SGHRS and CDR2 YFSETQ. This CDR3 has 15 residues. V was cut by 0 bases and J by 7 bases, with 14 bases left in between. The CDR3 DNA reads TGCGCCAGCAGCTTGGGACAGCCCTCGTTAAATGAGCAGTTCTTC. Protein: CASSLGQPSLNEQFF. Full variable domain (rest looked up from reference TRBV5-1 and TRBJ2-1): KAGVTQTPRYLIKTRGQQVTLSCSPISGHRSVSWYQQTPGQGLQFLFEYFSETQRNKGNFPGRFSGRQFSNSRSEMNVSTLELGDSALYLCASSLGQPSLNEQFFGPGTRLTVL.

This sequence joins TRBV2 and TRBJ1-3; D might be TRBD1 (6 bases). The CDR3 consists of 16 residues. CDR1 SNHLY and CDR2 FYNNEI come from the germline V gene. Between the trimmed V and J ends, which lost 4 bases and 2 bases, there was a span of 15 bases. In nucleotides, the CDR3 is TGTGCCAGCAGTGCCTCCCCCACAGGGACTGGAAACACCATATATTTT. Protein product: CASSASPTGTGNTIYF.

The CDR3 DNA reads TGTGCCAGTAGTATAAGCCCCGGGGGGCCCTATGGCTACACCTTC. It is translated as CASSISPGGPYGYTF. J is TRBJ1-2 and V is TRBV19, with D possibly matching TRBD1 (6 bases). Per the germline V gene, CDR1 is LNHDA and CDR2 is SQIVND (reference sequence). V was shortened by 2 bases and J by 4 bases, with 14 bases between the two germline ends. CDR3 length: 15 residues.

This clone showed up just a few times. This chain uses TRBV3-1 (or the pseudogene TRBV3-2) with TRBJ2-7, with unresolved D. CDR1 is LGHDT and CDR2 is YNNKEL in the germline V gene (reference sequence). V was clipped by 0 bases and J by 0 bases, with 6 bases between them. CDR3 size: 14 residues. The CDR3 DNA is TGTGCCAGCAGCCAAGAGGTCAGCTCCTACGAGCAGTACTTC. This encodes CASSQEVSSYEQYF.

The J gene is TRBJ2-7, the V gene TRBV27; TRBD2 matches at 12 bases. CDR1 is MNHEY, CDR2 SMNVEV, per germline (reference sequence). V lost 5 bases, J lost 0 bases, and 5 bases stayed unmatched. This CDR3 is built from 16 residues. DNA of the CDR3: TGTGCCAGCAGTGCGATACTAGCGGGGGGCTCCTACGAGCAGTACTTC. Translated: CASSAILAGGSYEQYF.

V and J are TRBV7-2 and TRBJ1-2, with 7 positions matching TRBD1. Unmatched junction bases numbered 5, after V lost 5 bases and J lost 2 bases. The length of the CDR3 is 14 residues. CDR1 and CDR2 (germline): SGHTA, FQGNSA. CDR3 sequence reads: CASSRDRENYGYTF. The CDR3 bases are TGTGCCAGCAGCCGCGACAGGGAGAACTATGGCTACACCTTC.

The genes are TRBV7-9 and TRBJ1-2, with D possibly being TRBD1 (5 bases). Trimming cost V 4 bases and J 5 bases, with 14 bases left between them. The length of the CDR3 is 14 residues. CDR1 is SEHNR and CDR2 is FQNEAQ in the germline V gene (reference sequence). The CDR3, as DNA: TGTGCCAGCAGCTCCAAGGGAAAGGGGTATGGCTACACCTTC. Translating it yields CASSSKGKGYGYTF.

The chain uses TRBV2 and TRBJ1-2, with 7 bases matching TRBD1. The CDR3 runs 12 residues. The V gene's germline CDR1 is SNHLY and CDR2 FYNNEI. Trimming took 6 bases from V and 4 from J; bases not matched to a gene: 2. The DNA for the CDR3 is TGTGCCAGCAGACAGGGGTTCTATGGCTACACCTTC. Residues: CASRQGFYGYTF. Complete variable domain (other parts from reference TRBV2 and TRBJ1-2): EPEVTQTPSHQVTQMGQEVILRCVPISNHLYFYWYRQILGQKVEFLVSFYNNEISEKSEIFDDQFSVERPDGSNFTLKIRSTKLEDSAMYFCASRQGFYGYTFGSGTRLTVV.

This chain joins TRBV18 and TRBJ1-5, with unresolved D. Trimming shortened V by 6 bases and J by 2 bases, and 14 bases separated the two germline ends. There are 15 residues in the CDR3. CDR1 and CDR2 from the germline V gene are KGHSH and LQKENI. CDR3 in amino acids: CASSQNGVGNQPQHF. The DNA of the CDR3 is TGTGCCAGCTCTCAGAACGGAGTGGGCAATCAGCCCCAGCATTTT.

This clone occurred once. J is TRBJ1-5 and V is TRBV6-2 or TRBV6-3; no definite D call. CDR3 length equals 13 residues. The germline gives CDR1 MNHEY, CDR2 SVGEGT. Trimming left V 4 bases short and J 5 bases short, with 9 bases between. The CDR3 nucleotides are TGTGCCAGCAGTTTGTGGAGGGATCAGCCCCAGCATTTT. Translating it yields CASSLWRDQPQHF.

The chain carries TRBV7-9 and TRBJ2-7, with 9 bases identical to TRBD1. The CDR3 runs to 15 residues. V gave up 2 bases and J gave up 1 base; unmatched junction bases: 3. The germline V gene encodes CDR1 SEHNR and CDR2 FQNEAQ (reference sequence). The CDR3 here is CASSLTGQGSYEQYF. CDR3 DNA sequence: TGTGCCAGCAGCTTAACGGGACAGGGATCCTACGAGCAGTACTTC.

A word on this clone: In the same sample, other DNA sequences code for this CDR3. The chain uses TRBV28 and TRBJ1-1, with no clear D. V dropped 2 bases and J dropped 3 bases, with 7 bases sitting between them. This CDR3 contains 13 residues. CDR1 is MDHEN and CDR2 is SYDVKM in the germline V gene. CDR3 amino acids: CASSLPRDTEAFF. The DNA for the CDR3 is TGTGCCAGCAGTTTACCTAGAGACACTGAAGCTTTCTTT.

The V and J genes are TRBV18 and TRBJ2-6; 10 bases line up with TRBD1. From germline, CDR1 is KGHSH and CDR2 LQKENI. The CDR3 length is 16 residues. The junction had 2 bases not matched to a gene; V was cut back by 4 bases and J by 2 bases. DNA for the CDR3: TGTGCCAGCTCACAGACAGGGGGCGCTGGGGCCAACGTCCTGACTTTC. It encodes CASSQTGGAGANVLTF.